Shown below are 5 T cell receptor beta chains from a single sample sequenced in a study of T cells in Graves' hyperthyroidism and ophthalmopathy. The CDR3 regions of TCR beta were amplified from RNA transcripts. Carried out on the TCR CDR3, a first-round RT-PCR used the HTBI primer set. TCRdb recomputed calls from the multiplex PCR reads with MiXCR, one row per CDR3 protein. The repertoire holds roughly 240,000 distinct CDR3 sequences, roughly a quarter seen once, with about 40% in the top ten. The sequenced sample consisted of blood. The receptors originated from a middle-aged woman with Graves' ophthalmopathy.

This clonotype has ten or more counts. This rearrangement joins TRBV27 to TRBJ2-7; 9 bases align to TRBD2. In germline, CDR1 is MNHEY, CDR2 SMNVEV (reference sequence). CDR3 length: 15 amino acids. The ends lost 4 bases at V and 2 bases at J; junction bases unmatched: 6. The CDR3 nucleotides read TGTGCCAGCAGTTCCCGGGCGGGAGGGACCTACGAGCAGTACTTC. Protein sequence: CASSSRAGGTYEQYF.

The chain links TRBV6-5 to TRBJ1-5; D gene unclear. The CDR3 sequence is 14 residues long. The ends were cut back, 4 bases at V and 4 bases at J, with 11 bases in the middle. CDR1 and CDR2 (germline): MNHEY, SVGAGI. The CDR3, as DNA: TGTGCCAGCAGTTTGGCAATGAATAATCAGCCCCAGCATTTT. It codes for CASSLAMNNQPQHF.

Many counts were recorded for this clonotype. The CDR3 DNA sequence: TGTGCCAGTGGAAAGACGAACACCGGGGAGCTGTTTTTT. Its protein is CASGKTNTGELFF. The V gene is TRBV19, the J gene TRBJ2-2; D is unresolved. This CDR3 spans 13 amino acids. Trimming stripped 8 bases from V and 0 bases from J, with 7 bases between. Germline V gene lookup returns CDR1 LNHDA and CDR2 SQIVND (reference sequence).

This clonotype has at least ten counts. V is TRBV28 and J is TRBJ1-5; TRBD1 is a possible D gene (5 bases). This CDR3 is built from 16 residues. V was trimmed by 1 base and J by 0 bases, leaving 10 bases between them. The germline CDR1 and CDR2 sequences are MDHEN and SYDVKM. CDR3 DNA sequence: TGTGCCAGCAGTTTATCGGCAGGGTATAGCAATCAGCCCCAGCATTTT. Its protein is CASSLSAGYSNQPQHF.

This clonotype was seen a handful of times. This chain uses TRBV12-3 or TRBV12-4 with TRBJ2-7; 10 bases are shared with TRBD1. The ends lost 4 bases at V and 6 bases at J; junction bases unmatched: 6. This CDR3 is 14 amino acids long. CDR3 amino acids: CASSWTGGVGEQYF. CDR3 coding DNA: TGTGCCAGCAGTTGGACAGGGGGGGTCGGCGAGCAGTACTTC.